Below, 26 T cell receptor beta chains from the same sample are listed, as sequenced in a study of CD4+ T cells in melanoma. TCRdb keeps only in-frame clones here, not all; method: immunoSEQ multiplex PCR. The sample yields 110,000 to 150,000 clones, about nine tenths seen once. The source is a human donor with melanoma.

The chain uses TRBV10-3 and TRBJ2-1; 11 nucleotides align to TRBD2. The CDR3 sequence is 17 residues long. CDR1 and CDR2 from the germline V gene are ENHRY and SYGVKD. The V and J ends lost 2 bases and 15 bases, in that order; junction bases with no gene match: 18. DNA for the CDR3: TGTGCCATCAGTGAGCCAGCGCTAGCGGGGGGCAAAAGGACGGGGTTCTTC. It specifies CAISEPALAGGKRTGFF.

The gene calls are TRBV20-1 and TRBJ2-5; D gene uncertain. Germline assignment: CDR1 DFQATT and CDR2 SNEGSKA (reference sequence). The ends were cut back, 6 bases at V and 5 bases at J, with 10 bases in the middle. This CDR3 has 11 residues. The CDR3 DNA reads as TGCAGTGCCCCGACTCGGGAGACCCAGTACTTC. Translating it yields CSAPTRETQYF.

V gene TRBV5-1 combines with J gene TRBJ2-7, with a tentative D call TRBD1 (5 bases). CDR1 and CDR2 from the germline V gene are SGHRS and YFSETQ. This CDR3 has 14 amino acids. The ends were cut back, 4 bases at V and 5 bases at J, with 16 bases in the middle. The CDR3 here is CASSQAYDRNEQYF. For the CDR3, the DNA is TGCGCCAGCAGCCAAGCCTACGACAGAAACGAGCAGTACTTC.

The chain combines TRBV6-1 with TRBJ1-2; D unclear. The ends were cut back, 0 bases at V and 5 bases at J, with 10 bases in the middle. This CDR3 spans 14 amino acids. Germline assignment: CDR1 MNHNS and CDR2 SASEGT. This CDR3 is CASSEAHTGYGYTF. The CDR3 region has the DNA TGTGCCAGCAGTGAAGCGCACACTGGATATGGCTACACCTTC.

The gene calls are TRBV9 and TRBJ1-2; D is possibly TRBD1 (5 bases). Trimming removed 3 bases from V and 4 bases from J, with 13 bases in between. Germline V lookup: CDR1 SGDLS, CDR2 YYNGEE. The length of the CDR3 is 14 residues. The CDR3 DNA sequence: TGTGCCAGCAGCGGGCAGGGTCGGGGCTATGGCTACACCTTC. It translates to CASSGQGRGYGYTF.

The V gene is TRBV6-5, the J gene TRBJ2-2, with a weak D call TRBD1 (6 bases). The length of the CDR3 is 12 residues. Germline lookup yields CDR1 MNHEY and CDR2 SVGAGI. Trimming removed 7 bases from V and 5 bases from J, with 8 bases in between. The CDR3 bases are TGTGCCAGCAATAGGGGGACCGGGGAGCTGTTTTTT. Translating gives CASNRGTGELFF.

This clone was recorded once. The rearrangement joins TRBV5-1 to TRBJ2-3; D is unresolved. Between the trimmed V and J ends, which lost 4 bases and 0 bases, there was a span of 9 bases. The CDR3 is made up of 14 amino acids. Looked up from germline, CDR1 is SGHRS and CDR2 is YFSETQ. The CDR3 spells CASSSTASTDTQYF. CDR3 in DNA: TGCGCCAGCAGCAGTACAGCTAGCACAGATACGCAGTATTTT.

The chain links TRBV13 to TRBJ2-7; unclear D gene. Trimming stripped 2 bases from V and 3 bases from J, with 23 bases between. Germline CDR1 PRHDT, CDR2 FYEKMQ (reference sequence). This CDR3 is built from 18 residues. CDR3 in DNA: TGTGCCAGCAGCTTATTATCGGGCGCTGCAGGTGTTCTCTACGAGCAGTACTTC. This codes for CASSLLSGAAGVLYEQYF.

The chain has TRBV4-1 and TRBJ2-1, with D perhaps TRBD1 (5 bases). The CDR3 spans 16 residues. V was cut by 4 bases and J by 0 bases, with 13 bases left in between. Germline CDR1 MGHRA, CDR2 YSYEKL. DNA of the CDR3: TGCGCCAGCAGCCTCCGGACGGACACCTCCTACAATGAGCAGTTCTTC. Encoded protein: CASSLRTDTSYNEQFF.

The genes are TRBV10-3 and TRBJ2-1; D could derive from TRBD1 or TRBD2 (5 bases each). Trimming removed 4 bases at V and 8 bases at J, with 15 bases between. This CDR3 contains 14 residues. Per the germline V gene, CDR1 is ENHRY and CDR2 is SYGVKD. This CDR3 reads CAISGGSWGDEQFF. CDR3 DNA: TGTGCCATCAGTGGGGGGTCGTGGGGCGATGAGCAGTTCTTC.

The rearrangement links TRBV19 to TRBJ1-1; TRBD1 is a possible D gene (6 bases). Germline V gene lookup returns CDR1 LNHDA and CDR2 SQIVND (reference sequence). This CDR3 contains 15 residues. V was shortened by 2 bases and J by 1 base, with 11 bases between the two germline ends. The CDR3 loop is CASSIRSRGNTEAFF. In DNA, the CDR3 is TGTGCCAGTAGTATAAGGAGCAGGGGGAACACTGAAGCTTTCTTT.

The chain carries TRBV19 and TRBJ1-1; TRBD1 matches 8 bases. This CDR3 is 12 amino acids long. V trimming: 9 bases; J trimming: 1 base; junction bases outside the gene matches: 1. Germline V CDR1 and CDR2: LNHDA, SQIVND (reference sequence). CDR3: CASGTGNTEAFF. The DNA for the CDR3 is TGTGCCAGCGGGACAGGGAACACTGAAGCTTTCTTT.

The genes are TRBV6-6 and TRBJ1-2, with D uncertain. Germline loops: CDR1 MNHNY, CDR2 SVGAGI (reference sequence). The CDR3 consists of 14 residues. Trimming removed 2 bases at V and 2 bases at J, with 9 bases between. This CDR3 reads CASSYGGGNYGYTF. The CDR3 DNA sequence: TGTGCCAGCAGTTACGGAGGCGGGAACTATGGCTACACCTTC.

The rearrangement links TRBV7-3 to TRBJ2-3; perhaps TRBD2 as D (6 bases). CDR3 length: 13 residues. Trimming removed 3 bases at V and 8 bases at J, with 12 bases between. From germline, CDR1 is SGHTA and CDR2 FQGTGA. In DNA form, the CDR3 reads TGTGCCAGCAGCTTGAGACTAGAGGCTACGCAGTATTTT. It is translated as CASSLRLEATQYF.

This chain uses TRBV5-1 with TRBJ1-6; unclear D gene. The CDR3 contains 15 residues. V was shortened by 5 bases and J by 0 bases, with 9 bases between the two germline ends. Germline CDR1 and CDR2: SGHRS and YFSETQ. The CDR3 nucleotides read TGCGCCAGCAGGGTACAGAGCTCCTATAATTCACCCCTCCACTTT. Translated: CASRVQSSYNSPLHF.

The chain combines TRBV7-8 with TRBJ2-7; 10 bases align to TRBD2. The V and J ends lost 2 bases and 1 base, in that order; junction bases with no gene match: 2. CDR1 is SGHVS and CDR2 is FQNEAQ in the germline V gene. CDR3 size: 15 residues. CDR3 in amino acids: CASSLSGGASYEQYF. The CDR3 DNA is TGTGCCAGCAGCTTAAGCGGGGGGGCGTCCTACGAGCAGTACTTC.

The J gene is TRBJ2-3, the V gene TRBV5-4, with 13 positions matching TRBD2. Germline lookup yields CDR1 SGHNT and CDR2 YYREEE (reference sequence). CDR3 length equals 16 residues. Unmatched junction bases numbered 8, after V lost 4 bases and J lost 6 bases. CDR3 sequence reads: CASSLGLAGVRDTQYF. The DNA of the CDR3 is TGTGCCAGCAGCCTCGGACTAGCGGGGGTCAGGGATACGCAGTATTTT.

CDR3 region: CASSLSPWVDRGHTGELFF. The CDR3 DNA reads as TGTGCCAGCAGCTTAAGTCCCTGGGTTGACAGGGGGCACACCGGGGAGCTGTTTTTT. This chain links TRBV7-3 with TRBJ2-2; 10 nucleotides agree with TRBD1. This CDR3 contains 19 residues. CDR1 is SGHTA, CDR2 FQGTGA, per germline. V dropped 1 base and J dropped 3; count of bases not matched to a gene: 11.

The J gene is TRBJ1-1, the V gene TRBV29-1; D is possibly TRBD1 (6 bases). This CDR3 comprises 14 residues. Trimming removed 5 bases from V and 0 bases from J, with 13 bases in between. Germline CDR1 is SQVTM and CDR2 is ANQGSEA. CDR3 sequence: CSVKTGSMNTEAFF. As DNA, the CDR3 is TGCAGCGTTAAAACAGGGTCGATGAACACTGAAGCTTTCTTT.

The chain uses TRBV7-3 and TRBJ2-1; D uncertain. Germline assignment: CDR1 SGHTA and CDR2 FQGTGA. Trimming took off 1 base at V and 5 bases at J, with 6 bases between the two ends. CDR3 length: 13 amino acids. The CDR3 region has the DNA TGTGCCAGCAGCTTAAGTGGAAACAATGAGCAGTTCTTC. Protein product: CASSLSGNNEQFF.

Written as DNA, the CDR3 is TGTGCCAGCAGCCGGGACAGGGACAATCAGCCCCAGCATTTT. It specifies CASSRDRDNQPQHF. This chain connects TRBV5-4 to TRBJ1-5; the match to TRBD1 covers 9 bases. CDR3 length equals 14 residues. Germline CDR1 is SGHNT and CDR2 is YYREEE (reference sequence). The V and J ends lost 4 bases and 3 bases, in that order; junction bases with no gene match: 2.

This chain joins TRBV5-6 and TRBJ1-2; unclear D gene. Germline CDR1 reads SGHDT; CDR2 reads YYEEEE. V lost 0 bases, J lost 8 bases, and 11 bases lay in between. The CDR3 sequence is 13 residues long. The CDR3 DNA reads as TGTGCCAGCAGCTTGGATGGGAGAGGCGGCTACACCTTC. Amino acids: CASSLDGRGGYTF.

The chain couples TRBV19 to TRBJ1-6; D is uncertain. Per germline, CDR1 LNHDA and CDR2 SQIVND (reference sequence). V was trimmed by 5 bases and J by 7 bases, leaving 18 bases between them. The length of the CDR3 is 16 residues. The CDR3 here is CASSPGRGSGNSPLHF. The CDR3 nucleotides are TGTGCCAGTAGTCCGGGCCGGGGAAGCGGGAATTCACCCCTCCACTTT.

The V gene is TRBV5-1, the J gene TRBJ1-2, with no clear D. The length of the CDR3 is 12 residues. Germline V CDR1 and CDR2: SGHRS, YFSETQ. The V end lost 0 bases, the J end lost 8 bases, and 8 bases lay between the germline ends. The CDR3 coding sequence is TGCGCCAGCAGCTTGGATTTGGGGGGCTACACCTTC. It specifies CASSLDLGGYTF.

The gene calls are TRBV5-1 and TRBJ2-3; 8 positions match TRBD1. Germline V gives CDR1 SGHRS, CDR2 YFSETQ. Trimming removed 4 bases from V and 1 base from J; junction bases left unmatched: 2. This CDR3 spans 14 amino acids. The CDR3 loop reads CASSPDRGTDTQYF. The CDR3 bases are TGCGCCAGCAGCCCGGACAGGGGCACAGATACGCAGTATTTT.

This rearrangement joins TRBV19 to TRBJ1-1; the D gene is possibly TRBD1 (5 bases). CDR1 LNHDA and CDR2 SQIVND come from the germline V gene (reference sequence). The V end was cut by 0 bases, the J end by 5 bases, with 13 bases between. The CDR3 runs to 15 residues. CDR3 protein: CASSIEGTGETEAFF. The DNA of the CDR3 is TGTGCCAGTAGTATAGAGGGGACGGGTGAGACTGAAGCTTTCTTT.